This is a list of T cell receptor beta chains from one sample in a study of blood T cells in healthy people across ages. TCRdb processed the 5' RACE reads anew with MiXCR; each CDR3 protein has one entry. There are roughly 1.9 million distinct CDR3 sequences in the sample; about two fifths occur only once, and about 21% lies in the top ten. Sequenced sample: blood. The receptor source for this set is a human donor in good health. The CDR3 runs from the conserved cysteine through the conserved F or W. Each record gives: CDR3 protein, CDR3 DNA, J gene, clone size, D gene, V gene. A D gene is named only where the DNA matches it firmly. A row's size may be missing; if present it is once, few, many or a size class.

CDR3: CSVQSRYTYEQYF; DNA: TGCAGCGTTCAGAGCAGGTACACCTACGAGCAGTACTTC; J: TRBJ2-7; size: .; D: .; V: TRBV29-1
CDR3: CASSLYSGEIPNEQFF; DNA: TGTGCCAGCAGCTTGTACAGCGGGGAAATACCTAATGAGCAGTTCTTC; J: TRBJ2-1; size: few; D: TRBD2; V: TRBV11-2
CDR3: CASSFNPGASGSNEQFF; DNA: TGTGCCAGCAGCTTCAACCCAGGGGCGTCCGGGTCCAATGAGCAGTTCTTC; J: TRBJ2-1; size: .; D: .; V: TRBV7-9
CDR3: CASSPTLGSYNEQFF; DNA: TGTGCCAGCAGCCCTACCTTGGGGTCCTACAATGAGCAGTTCTTC; J: TRBJ2-1; size: .; D: .; V: TRBV21-1
CDR3: CASSLTPPGTGGKSTYGYTF; DNA: TGTGCCAGCAGTTTAACCCCTCCCGGGACAGGGGGTAAATCCACCTATGGCTACACCTTC; J: TRBJ1-2; size: .; D: TRBD1; V: TRBV12-3/TRBV12-4
CDR3: CASSTRCTTGFSTDTQYF; DNA: TGTGCCAGCAGTACAAGATGTACTACAGGTTTTAGCACAGATACGCAGTATTTT; J: TRBJ2-3; size: few; D: .; V: TRBV27
CDR3: CASSRGGRAGSDYGYTF; DNA: TGTGCCAGCAGCAGAGGGGGGAGGGCAGGGTCAGACTATGGCTACACCTTC; J: TRBJ1-2; size: .; D: .; V: TRBV9
CDR3: CASSVIGSQPQHF; DNA: TGTGCCAGCTCGGTTATAGGGAGTCAGCCCCAGCATTTT; J: TRBJ1-5; size: .; D: .; V: TRBV18
CDR3: CTSSAKGLSGGSEKLFF; DNA: TGTACCAGCAGTGCCAAAGGGCTATCGGGCGGAAGCGAAAAACTGTTTTTT; J: TRBJ1-4; size: .; D: .; V: TRBV6-1
CDR3: CATTATQNGEAFF; DNA: TGTGCCACCACCGCCACCCAGAATGGTGAAGCTTTCTTT; J: TRBJ1-1; size: few; D: .; V: TRBV24-1
CDR3: CAGKTRSGAIISTDTQYF; DNA: TGTGCCGGCAAGACTCGATCGGGGGCTATAATTAGCACAGATACGCAGTATTTT; J: TRBJ2-3; size: few; D: .; V: TRBV2
CDR3: CASGGTGPHNEQFF; DNA: TGTGCCAGCGGCGGGACAGGGCCCCACAATGAGCAGTTCTTC; J: TRBJ2-1; size: .; D: TRBD1; V: TRBV28
CDR3: CASSAQGLGTDTQYF; DNA: TGCGCCAGCAGCGCACAGGGATTGGGCACAGATACGCAGTATTTT; J: TRBJ2-3; size: few; D: .; V: TRBV5-1
CDR3: CASSQMIPQKYGSWNEQFF; DNA: TGTGCCAGCAGCCAGATGATACCCCAAAAATACGGTTCGTGGAATGAGCAGTTCTTC; J: TRBJ2-1; size: .; D: .; V: TRBV3-1
CDR3: CATSDLQGASTQYF; DNA: TGTGCCACCAGTGATTTGCAGGGCGCCAGTACGCAGTATTTT; J: TRBJ2-3; size: .; D: .; V: TRBV24-1